These 18 T cell receptor beta chains originate from one sample sequenced in a study of blood T cell repertoires in COVID-19. The method was immunoSEQ multiplex PCR; TCRdb's version includes in-frame clones alone and lacks a portion of them. The repertoire consists of over 45,000 clones, with approximately 88% occurring once and the leading ten covering roughly 3.9%. Material: peripheral blood. These receptor sequences come from a man aged 35-49 years with COVID-19, enrolled during active disease.

The V call is TRBV6-1, the J call TRBJ1-1; TRBD1 is a possible D gene (6 bases). Trimming removed 4 bases at V and 0 bases at J, with 15 bases between. From germline, CDR1 is MNHNS and CDR2 SASEGT. This CDR3 spans 16 amino acids. The CDR3 coding sequence is TGTGCCAGCAGTGGCCCCCTTCAGGGGTTGAACACTGAAGCTTTCTTT. Translated, it gives CASSGPLQGLNTEAFF.

V and J are TRBV20-1 and TRBJ2-7; D might be TRBD2 (6 bases). The germline V gene encodes CDR1 DFQATT and CDR2 SNEGSKA (reference sequence). V was pared by 6 bases and J by 4 bases, with 10 bases between. This CDR3 region has 11 residues. The CDR3 loop is CSAGRGYEQYF. CDR3 coding DNA: TGCAGTGCCGGACGGGGGTACGAGCAGTACTTC.

The gene calls are TRBV11-1 and TRBJ2-2; 8 bases match TRBD2. CDR1 is SGHAT and CDR2 is FQDESV in the germline V gene (reference sequence). The junction had 4 bases not matched to a gene; V was cut back by 2 bases and J by 2 bases. This CDR3 has 16 amino acids. CDR3 in DNA: TGTGCCAGCAGCTTATGGCGGGGGGCTAACACCGGGGAGCTGTTTTTT. It is translated as CASSLWRGANTGELFF. The whole variable domain, remainder taken from reference TRBV11-1 and TRBJ2-2, is EAEVAQSPRYKITEKSQAVAFWCDPISGHATLYWYRQILGQGPELLVQFQDESVVDDSQLPKDRFSAERLKGVDSTLKIQPAELGDSAMYLCASSLWRGANTGELFFGEGSRLTVL.

In DNA, the CDR3 is TGCGCCAGCAGAACAGATCCCTACGAGCAGTACTTC. It translates to CASRTDPYEQYF. The rearrangement joins TRBV10-2 to TRBJ2-7; D gene uncertain. Germline CDR1 and CDR2: WSHSY and SAAADI. The CDR3 extends over 12 amino acids. The V and J ends lost 6 bases and 2 bases respectively, with 8 bases between them.

The rearrangement uses TRBV3-1 (or the pseudogene TRBV3-2) and TRBJ2-6; perhaps TRBD1 as D (6 bases). Trimming stripped 1 base from V and 2 bases from J, with 6 bases between. Germline assignment: CDR1 LGHDT and CDR2 YNNKEL (reference sequence). The CDR3 totals 15 residues. The CDR3 loop is CASSQGGPGANVLTF. CDR3 DNA sequence: TGTGCCAGCAGCCAAGGGGGGCCTGGGGCCAACGTCCTGACTTTC.

The chain is built from TRBV28 and TRBJ2-5; D is ambiguous. V was shortened by 10 bases and J by 2 bases, with 14 bases between the two germline ends. The CDR3 is 13 residues long. CDR1 MDHEN and CDR2 SYDVKM come from the germline V gene. The CDR3 protein is CATRSRRQETQYF. In nucleotides, the CDR3 is TGTGCCACCCGATCCCGCAGACAAGAGACCCAGTACTTC.

This clone has only one observation. CDR3 DNA sequence: TGTGCCAGCAGCTCGAGGGCGAACACCGGGGAGCTGTTTTTT. Translating gives CASSSRANTGELFF. The chain joins TRBV11-2 to TRBJ2-2, with a tentative D call TRBD2 (5 bases). Germline CDR1 and CDR2: SGHAT and FQNNGV. The V end was cut by 4 bases, the J end by 0 bases, with 6 bases between. The CDR3 length is 14 residues.

This clone was picked up one time. The chain joins TRBV6-5 to TRBJ2-2; TRBD1 might be the D (5 bases). Germline-derived CDR1 and CDR2 are MNHEY and SVGAGI. Trimming cost V 6 bases and J 1 base, with 12 bases left between them. CDR3 length: 15 amino acids. CDR3 DNA: TGTGCCAGCAGGAAAACGCAGGGGAACACCGGGGAGCTGTTTTTT. Translating it yields CASRKTQGNTGELFF.

V and J are TRBV29-1 and TRBJ1-5; D is unclear. Between the trimmed V and J ends, which lost 7 bases and 2 bases, there was a span of 9 bases. The CDR3 totals 12 residues. Germline CDR1 is SQVTM and CDR2 is ANQGSEA. The DNA for the CDR3 is TGCAGCGCCGGGGAAGGCAATCAGCCCCAGCATTTT. Its translation is CSAGEGNQPQHF.

The CDR3 is CASSFSSPSGSPAKNIQYF. The CDR3 DNA reads TGTGCCAGCAGTTTCTCTAGCCCTAGCGGGAGTCCGGCCAAAAACATTCAGTACTTC. The chain joins TRBV27 to TRBJ2-4; 10 bases align to TRBD2. The CDR3 runs to 19 residues. Germline CDR1 MNHEY, CDR2 SMNVEV (reference sequence). J was trimmed by 1 base and V by 3 bases; bases with no gene match: 12.

The genes are TRBV5-1 and TRBJ2-1, with 11 bases aligning to TRBD1. CDR3 length: 18 amino acids. After removal of 0 bases from V and 0 bases from J, the junction contained 5 bases not matched to a gene. CDR1 and CDR2 from the germline V gene are SGHRS and YFSETQ. CDR3 bases: TGCGCCAGCAGCTTGGTAGGGACAGGGGGTCCCTCCTACAATGAGCAGTTCTTC. It yields the protein CASSLVGTGGPSYNEQFF.

The rearrangement links TRBV7-9 to TRBJ2-7; tentative D call: TRBD1 (6 bases). Trimming took 0 bases from V and 6 from J, leaving 18 bases between them. Germline V gene lookup returns CDR1 SEHNR and CDR2 FQNEAQ (reference sequence). CDR3 length equals 16 residues. CDR3 in DNA: TGTGCCAGCAGCTTAGCGGATGTTAGGGGGAGTGGCGAGCAGTACTTC. Translated: CASSLADVRGSGEQYF. Using reference TRBV7-9 and TRBJ2-7 for the parts outside the CDR3, the full variable domain is DTGVSQNPRHKITKRGQNVTFRCDPISEHNRLYWYRQTLGQGPEFLTYFQNEAQLEKSRLLSDRFSAERPKGSFSTLEIQRTEQGDSAMYLCASSLADVRGSGEQYFGPGTRLTVT.

The rearrangement links TRBV11-2 to TRBJ1-4; D is undetermined. The CDR3 consists of 18 residues. CDR1 and CDR2 (germline): SGHAT, FQNNGV. Trimming left V 1 base short and J 2 bases short, with 17 bases between. CDR3 bases: TGTGCCAGCAGCTTAGCCACCCCCGGACTGCGTACTAATGAAAAACTGTTTTTT. Translation: CASSLATPGLRTNEKLFF.

V is TRBV27 and J is TRBJ1-1, with D tentatively TRBD1 (6 bases). V gave up 4 bases and J gave up 6 bases, with 15 bases separating them. Germline V CDR1 and CDR2: MNHEY, SMNVEV (reference sequence). CDR3 size: 14 residues. CDR3 coding DNA: TGTGCCAGCAGTTCCCACGAGGGGGTTGCTGAAGCTTTCTTT. It specifies CASSSHEGVAEAFF.

The chain has TRBV18 and TRBJ2-5, with TRBD2 matching over 10 bases. Trimming cost V 2 bases and J 3 bases; bases outside gene matches: 0. The length of the CDR3 is 14 residues. Looked up from germline, CDR1 is KGHSH and CDR2 is LQKENI. CDR3 coding DNA: TGTGCCAGCTCACCAACTAGCGGGAAAGAGACCCAGTACTTC. It encodes CASSPTSGKETQYF.

This chain joins TRBV3-1 (or the pseudogene TRBV3-2) and TRBJ2-7; 11 positions match TRBD2. J was trimmed by 4 bases and V by 3 bases; bases with no gene match: 14. The CDR3 totals 18 residues. Germline V gene sequence: CDR1 LGHDT, CDR2 YNNKEL (reference sequence). The CDR3 is CASSQRTSGSVARYEQYF. Here the CDR3 DNA reads TGTGCCAGCAGCCAGCGAACTAGCGGGAGTGTTGCTAGGTACGAGCAGTACTTC.

This rearrangement joins TRBV29-1 to TRBJ2-7, with a weak D call TRBD1 (5 bases). V lost 0 bases and J lost 6, with 12 bases in between. Looked up from germline, CDR1 is SQVTM and CDR2 is ANQGSEA. CDR3 size: 13 residues. This CDR3 is CSVEDGAGFEQYF. As DNA, the CDR3 is TGCAGCGTTGAAGATGGGGCCGGGTTCGAGCAGTACTTC.

The chain is built from TRBV2 and TRBJ1-5; 10 bases line up with TRBD1. The CDR3 is 15 amino acids. Losses at the gene ends were 8 bases for V and 0 bases for J; bases not matched to a gene: 4. Germline CDR1 is SNHLY and CDR2 is FYNNEI. CDR3 residues: CASCGTGVSNQPQHF. The CDR3, as DNA: TGTGCCAGCTGCGGGACAGGGGTTAGCAATCAGCCCCAGCATTTT.